This T cell receptor beta chain was retrieved from a study of cytomegalovirus exposure and HLA in healthy donors. Overall study: A preliminary data release comprised 70 million to 95 million unique TCRs obtained from HLA-typed donors. Study-wide findings and caveats: A later analysis revealed that TCR association rates differed between HLA loci, peaking at DRB1 and bottoming out at HLA-C. Roughly uniform sequencing depth across donors was assumed, possibly incorrectly. The authors later found HLA-associated TCR beta chains more clonally expanded than equally common others.

Germline-derived CDR1 and CDR2 are SGHTA and FQGNSA. The CDR3 length is 14 residues. Trimming shortened V by 7 bases and J by 7 bases, and 20 bases separated the two germline ends. Remarks on this clone: Antigen: not known.

PCR involved 60 Vbeta and 13 Jbeta primers. Only in-frame clones appear in the TCRdb table, and some are missing; sequencing was by immunoSEQ multiplex PCR. Of 81,000 or so clones in the sample, more than 60% are singletons; the top ten hold 2.5% to 3%. Material for sequencing was PBMCs. The rearrangement joins TRBV7-2 to TRBJ2-7, with D possibly being TRBD2 (5 bases). The receptor was derived from a man aged 50 or older in good health and CMV-seropositive. CDR3: CASTPSGGPREQYF. DNA for the CDR3: TGTGCCAGCACCCCGAGCGGCGGACCGCGAGAGCAGTACTTC.